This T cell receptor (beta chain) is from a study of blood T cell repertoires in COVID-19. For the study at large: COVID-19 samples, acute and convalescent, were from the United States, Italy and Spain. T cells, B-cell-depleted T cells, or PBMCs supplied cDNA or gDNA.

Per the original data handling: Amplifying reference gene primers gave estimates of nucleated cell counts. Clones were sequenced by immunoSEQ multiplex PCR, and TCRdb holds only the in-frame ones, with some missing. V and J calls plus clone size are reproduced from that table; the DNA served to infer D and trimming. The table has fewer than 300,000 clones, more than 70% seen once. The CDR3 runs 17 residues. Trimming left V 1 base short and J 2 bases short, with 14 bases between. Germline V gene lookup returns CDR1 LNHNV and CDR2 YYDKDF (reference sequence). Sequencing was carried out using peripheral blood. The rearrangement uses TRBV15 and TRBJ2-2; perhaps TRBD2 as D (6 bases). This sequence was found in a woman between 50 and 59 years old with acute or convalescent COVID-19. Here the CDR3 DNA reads TGTGCCACCAGCAGAGGGGTGGGGACTGCCAACACCGGGGAGCTGTTTTTT. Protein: CATSRGVGTANTGELFF.